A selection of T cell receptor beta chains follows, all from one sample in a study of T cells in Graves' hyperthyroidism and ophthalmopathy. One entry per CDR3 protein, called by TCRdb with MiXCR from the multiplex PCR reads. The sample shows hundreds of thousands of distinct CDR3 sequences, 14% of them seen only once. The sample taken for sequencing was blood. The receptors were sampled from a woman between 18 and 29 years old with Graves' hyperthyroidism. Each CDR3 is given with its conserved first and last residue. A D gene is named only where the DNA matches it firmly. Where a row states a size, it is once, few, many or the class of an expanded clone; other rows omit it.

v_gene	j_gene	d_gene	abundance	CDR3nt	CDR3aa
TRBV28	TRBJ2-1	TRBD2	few	TGTGCCAGCAGTCTTCCCCAGCGGGAGGCATACAATGAGCAGTTCTTC	CASSLPQREAYNEQFF
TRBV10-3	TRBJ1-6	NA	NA	TGTGCCATCAGTGAGTGGTCTGATTCACCCCTCCACTTT	CAISEWSDSPLHF
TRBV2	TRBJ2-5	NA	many	TGTGCCAGCAGTGAAGCGATAGCCCACGGACACCTCGGGGAAGAGACCCAGTACTTC	CASSEAIAHGHLGEETQYF
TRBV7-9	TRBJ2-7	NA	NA	TGTGCCAGCAGCTTTATCTCGGGACGGCCGTACTTC	CASSFISGRPYF
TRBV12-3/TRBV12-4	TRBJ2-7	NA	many	TGTGCCAGCAGTTTAAGACCCGGACTTCAGGGGGAGCAGTACTTC	CASSLRPGLQGEQYF
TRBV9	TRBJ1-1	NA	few	TGTGCCAGCAGCCCCACCCTGGCAGGGTGGATGAACACTGAAGCTTTCTTT	CASSPTLAGWMNTEAFF
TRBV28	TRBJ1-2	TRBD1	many	TGTGCCAGCAGTTTTCGGGACAGGGTTTATGGCTACACCTTC	CASSFRDRVYGYTF
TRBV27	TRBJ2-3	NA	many	TGTGCCAGCAGTTCTCAGAACCTTCGGGGAGATACGCAGTATTTT	CASSSQNLRGDTQYF
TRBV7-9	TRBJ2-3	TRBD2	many	TGTGCCAGCAGCTTCCAGGGAGGGCCCACAGATACGCAGTATTTT	CASSFQGGPTDTQYF
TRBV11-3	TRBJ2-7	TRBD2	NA	TGTGCCAGCAGCCCCGACGGGGGGGGGAACTACGAGCAGTACTTC	CASSPDGGGNYEQYF
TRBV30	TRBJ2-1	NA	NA	TGTGCCTGTACGTTTCGAAGGTCTTCCTACAATGAGCAGTTCTTC	CACTFRRSSYNEQFF
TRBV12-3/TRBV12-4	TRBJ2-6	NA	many	TGTGCCAGCAGTTTACCCAGACGGCTCACTGGGGCCAACGTCCTGACTTTC	CASSLPRRLTGANVLTF
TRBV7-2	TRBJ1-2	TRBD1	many	TGTGCCAGCAGCTTAGCCGGGACAGGCAACTATGGCTACACCTTC	CASSLAGTGNYGYTF
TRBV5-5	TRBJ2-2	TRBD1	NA	TGTGCCAGCAGGCCCAGGCAGGGGGCTCTCGGGGAGCTGTTTTTT	CASRPRQGALGELFF
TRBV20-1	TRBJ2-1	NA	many	TGCAGTGCTCGATCAGATGGGGCTAGCATGGACCACAATGAGCAGTTCTTC	CSARSDGASMDHNEQFF
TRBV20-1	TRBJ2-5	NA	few	TGCAGTGCTAGAGAGTCCTCCGGGAAAGAGACCCAGTACTTC	CSARESSGKETQYF
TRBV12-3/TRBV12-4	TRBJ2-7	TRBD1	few	TGTGCCAGCAGTTTAAGGGGGACAGGGGAAGAGCAGTACTTC	CASSLRGTGEEQYF
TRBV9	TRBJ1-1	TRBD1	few	TGTGCCAGCAGCGTAGAGGGGGCGGGGGCGGCTGAAGCTTTCTTT	CASSVEGAGAAEAFF
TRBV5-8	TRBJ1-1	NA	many	TGTGCCAGCAGCTTGCCTTTTCAGGACCTTTCCACTGAAGCTTTCTTT	CASSLPFQDLSTEAFF
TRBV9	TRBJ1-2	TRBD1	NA	TGTGCCAGCAGCCTTAGGACAGGGGATCACTATGGCTACACCTTC	CASSLRTGDHYGYTF
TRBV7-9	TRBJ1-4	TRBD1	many	TGTGCCAGCAGCCCATTGGGGACAGGCAATGAAAAACTGTTTTTT	CASSPLGTGNEKLFF
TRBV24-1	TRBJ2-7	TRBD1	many	TGTGCCACCAGTGATTGGGACAGGGGGAACTACGAGCAGTACTTC	CATSDWDRGNYEQYF
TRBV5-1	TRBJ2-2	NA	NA	TGCGCCAGCAGCTTGTCCCAGGGGGGGACCGGGGAGCTGTTTTTT	CASSLSQGGTGELFF
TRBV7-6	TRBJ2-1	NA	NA	TGTGCCAGCAGCTTTTTTGCGGGGCCGACCTACAATGAGCAGTTCTTC	CASSFFAGPTYNEQFF
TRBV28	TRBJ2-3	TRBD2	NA	TGTGCCAGCAGCCCTTCTGGACTAGCGGGAGAGGGAGCAGATACGCAGTATTTT	CASSPSGLAGEGADTQYF
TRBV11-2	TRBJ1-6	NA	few	TGTGCCAGCAGCCTCCTTGGGGGGGGACGGAATTCACCCCTCCACTTT	CASSLLGGGRNSPLHF
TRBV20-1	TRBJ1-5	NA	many	TGCAGTGCTAGAGGGCACAATCAGCCCCAGCATTTT	CSARGHNQPQHF
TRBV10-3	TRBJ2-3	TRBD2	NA	TGTGCCATCAGAGTGGGTAGCGGGACGGGCGCCACAGATACGCAGTATTTT	CAIRVGSGTGATDTQYF
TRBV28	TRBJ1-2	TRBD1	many	TGTGCCAGCAGTCCATACCAGACAGGGACCTATGGCTACACCTTC	CASSPYQTGTYGYTF
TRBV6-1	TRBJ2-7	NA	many	TGTGCCAGCAGTTCACCCGGAGGGCTAGCCTCCGAGCAGTACTTC	CASSSPGGLASEQYF
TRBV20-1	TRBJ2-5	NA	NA	TGCAGTGCTACTCACTCTGCCTCTCCTAGGGGGACCCAGTACTTC	CSATHSASPRGTQYF
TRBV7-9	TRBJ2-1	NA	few	TGTGCCAGCAGCCCCGGACTGGGACCTTACAATGAGCAGTTCTTC	CASSPGLGPYNEQFF
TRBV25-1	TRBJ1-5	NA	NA	TGTGCCAGCAGCAGGGATGGTCAGCCCCAGCATTTT	CASSRDGQPQHF
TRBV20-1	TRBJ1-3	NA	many	TGCAGTGCTAGTGTGGACAGTGTTCCCTCTGGAAACACCATATATTTT	CSASVDSVPSGNTIYF
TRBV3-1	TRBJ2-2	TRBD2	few	TGTGCCGGCAGCCTAGGACTAGAGAACACCGGGGAGCTGTTTTTT	CAGSLGLENTGELFF
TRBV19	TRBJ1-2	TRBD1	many	TGTGCCAGTAGTCTGGACAGGGAATATGGCTACACCTTC	CASSLDREYGYTF
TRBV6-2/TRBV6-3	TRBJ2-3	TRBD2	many	TGTGCCAGCAGTTACTCTAGCGGGAGCACAGATACGCAGTATTTT	CASSYSSGSTDTQYF
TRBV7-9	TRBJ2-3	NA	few	TGTGCCAGCAGCTTAATATCTGGAGGCCTCACGCAGTATTTT	CASSLISGGLTQYF
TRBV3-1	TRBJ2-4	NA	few	TGTGCCAGCAGCCAAGGAGGGGGAGGGACTCGTAAAAACATTCAGTACTTC	CASSQGGGGTRKNIQYF
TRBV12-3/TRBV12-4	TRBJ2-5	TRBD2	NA	TGTGCCAGCAGTCCCACTAGCGGGGGACAAGAGACCCAGTACTTC	CASSPTSGGQETQYF
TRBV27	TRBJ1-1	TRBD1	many	TGTGCCAGCAGAACTCAGGGGGGAGGAACTGAAGCTTTCTTT	CASRTQGGGTEAFF
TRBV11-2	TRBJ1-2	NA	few	TGTGCCAGCAGCCCAATCGACTATGGCTACACCTTC	CASSPIDYGYTF
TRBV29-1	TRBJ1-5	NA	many	TGCAGCGTTGTGTGGGGGAATCAGCCCCAGCATTTT	CSVVWGNQPQHF
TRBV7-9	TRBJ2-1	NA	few	TGTGCCAGCAGCCTTGCCGCGGGTCGAACCAATGAGCAGTTCTTC	CASSLAAGRTNEQFF